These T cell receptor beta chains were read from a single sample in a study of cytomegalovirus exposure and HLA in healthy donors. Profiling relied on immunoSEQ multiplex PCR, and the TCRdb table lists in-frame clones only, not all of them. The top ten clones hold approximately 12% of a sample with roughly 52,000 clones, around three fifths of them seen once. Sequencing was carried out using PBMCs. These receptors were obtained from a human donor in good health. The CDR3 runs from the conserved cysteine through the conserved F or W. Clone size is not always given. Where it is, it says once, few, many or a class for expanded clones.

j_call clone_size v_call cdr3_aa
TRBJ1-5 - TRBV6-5 CASSYSAGGNQPQHF
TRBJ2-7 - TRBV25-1 CASSVGQSYEQYF
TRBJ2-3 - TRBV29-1 CSVEREGRGIADTQYF
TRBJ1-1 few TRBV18 CASSPPGGTMNTEAFF
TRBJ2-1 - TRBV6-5 CASSYDRGGSNEQFF
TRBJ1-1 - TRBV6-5 CASTFGAGGLTEAFF
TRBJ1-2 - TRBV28 CASRVGGGGMLANYGYTF
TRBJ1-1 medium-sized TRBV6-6 CASNKQGSTEAFF
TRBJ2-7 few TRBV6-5 CASSYSGSSSYEQYF
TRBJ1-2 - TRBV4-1 CASSQEFRANYGYTF